The rows below give T cell receptor beta chains drawn from one sample of a study of blood T cells in healthy people across ages. Via MiXCR, TCRdb re-called the 5' RACE reads, giving one row per CDR3 protein. The repertoire consists of fewer than 1,200,000 distinct CDR3 sequences, with about 25% occurring once and the leading ten covering 0.65% to 0.75%. This sample also appeared in a second study, on T cells of mothers and their children.

Sequenced sample: blood. The receptors were sampled from a girl aged 2 to 9 in good health. Both conserved end residues are part of each CDR3. A D gene is named only where the DNA matches it firmly. Part of the rows lack a size; the others show once, few, many or a class for expanded clones.

clone size,J gene,D gene,V gene,CDR3 protein,CDR3 DNA
.,TRBJ2-1,.,TRBV20-1,CSARDWRESVNEQFF,TGCAGTGCTAGAGATTGGAGGGAATCAGTCAATGAGCAGTTCTTC
.,TRBJ2-1,TRBD2,TRBV9,CASSPPGLGPYNEQFF,TGTGCCAGCAGCCCCCCGGGACTAGGGCCCTACAATGAGCAGTTCTTC
few,TRBJ2-5,TRBD2,TRBV29-1,CSVDTGGETQYF,TGCAGCGTTGATACGGGAGGAGAGACCCAGTACTTC
.,TRBJ1-2,.,TRBV29-1,CSVVAEANYGYTF,TGCAGCGTGGTCGCGGAAGCTAACTATGGCTACACCTTC
few,TRBJ2-1,.,TRBV4-3,CASSQEQASNEQFF,TGCGCCAGCAGCCAAGAACAGGCCTCCAATGAGCAGTTCTTC
.,TRBJ2-7,TRBD1,TRBV4-1,CASSQETGTYEQYF,TGCGCCAGCAGCCAGGAGACAGGGACCTACGAGCAGTACTTC
many,TRBJ1-6,.,TRBV12-3/TRBV12-4,CASSFGGSPLHF,TGTGCCAGCAGTTTTGGAGGCTCACCCCTCCACTTT
once,TRBJ2-3,.,TRBV12-3/TRBV12-4,CASSPSGAGTQYF,TGTGCCAGCAGTCCCAGTGGGGCTGGTACGCAGTATTTT
few,TRBJ2-3,TRBD1,TRBV29-1,CSVEGTGTTDTQYF,TGCAGCGTTGAGGGGACAGGGACCACAGATACGCAGTATTTT
.,TRBJ2-5,TRBD2,TRBV20-1,CSARGGLAGPLPTETQYF,TGCAGTGCTAGAGGGGGACTAGCGGGCCCATTGCCGACAGAGACCCAGTACTTC
.,TRBJ1-1,.,TRBV7-9,CASSLGAVANTEAFF,TGTGCCAGCAGCTTAGGGGCAGTAGCGAACACTGAAGCTTTCTTT
.,TRBJ2-7,.,TRBV7-2,CASSDGLNEQFF,TGTGCCAGCAGCGATGGACTAAATGAGCAGTTCTTT
few,TRBJ2-7,TRBD2,TRBV12-3/TRBV12-4,CASSSTGTSGYEQYF,TGTGCCAGCAGCTCTACCGGGACTAGCGGCTACGAGCAGTACTTC
few,TRBJ2-7,TRBD1,TRBV11-2,CAGSFWGQGIREQYF,TGTGCCGGCAGCTTCTGGGGACAGGGGATCCGCGAGCAGTACTTC
.,TRBJ1-2,.,TRBV11-2,CASSFGTSSTGYTF,TGTGCCAGCAGCTTCGGGACCTCATCTACTGGCTACACCTTC
.,TRBJ1-2,.,TRBV12-3/TRBV12-4,CASSLSAQGYYGYTF,TGTGCCAGCAGTTTATCCGCGCAGGGCTACTATGGCTACACCTTC
.,TRBJ2-3,TRBD1,TRBV7-9,CASSLSGTGGNTDTQYF,TGTGCCAGCAGCTTAAGCGGGACAGGGGGTAACACAGATACGCAGTATTTT
.,TRBJ2-7,.,TRBV29-1,CSVEVTDRFYEQYF,TGCAGCGTTGAAGTGACCGACAGGTTCTACGAGCAGTACTTC
few,TRBJ1-1,TRBD1,TRBV4-2,CASSQDPWGQGNTEAFF,TGTGCCAGCAGCCAAGATCCCTGGGGACAGGGTAACACTGAAGCTTTCTTT
few,TRBJ2-5,TRBD2,TRBV2,CASSEGRIAGVQETQYF,TGTGCCAGCAGTGAAGGCCGTATAGCGGGAGTACAAGAGACCCAGTACTTC
.,TRBJ2-5,.,TRBV7-2,CASSLAGEGETQYF,TGTGCCAGCAGCTTAGCGGGAGAGGGAGAGACCCAGTACTTC
.,TRBJ1-5,.,TRBV4-3,CASSQDLAGDQPQHF,TGCGCCAGCAGCCAAGATCTGGCGGGAGATCAGCCCCAGCATTTT
.,TRBJ2-1,TRBD1,TRBV7-9,CASSGTGINEQFF,TGTGCCAGCAGCGGGACAGGAATCAATGAGCAGTTCTTC
few,TRBJ2-5,.,TRBV29-1,CSVEDLVEETQYF,TGCAGCGTTGAAGATCTAGTGGAAGAGACCCAGTACTTC
.,TRBJ2-3,.,TRBV12-3/TRBV12-4,CASSLRLRADTQYF,TGTGCCAGCAGCCTCCGCCTCCGTGCAGATACGCAGTATTTT
.,TRBJ1-4,TRBD1,TRBV7-9,CASSFFLRDRGEKLFF,TGTGCCAGCAGCTTCTTTCTCCGGGACAGGGGAGAAAAACTGTTTTTT
.,TRBJ2-3,TRBD2,TRBV6-2/TRBV6-3,CASSFTGAGANTDTQYF,TGTGCCAGCAGTTTCACCGGAGCGGGGGCTAACACAGATACGCAGTATTTT
.,TRBJ2-1,.,TRBV20-1,CSASHMPPNEQFF,TGCAGTGCTAGCCACATGCCCCCGAATGAGCAGTTCTTC
.,TRBJ2-5,TRBD1,TRBV12-3/TRBV12-4,CASSMYRGTGETQYF,TGTGCCAGCAGTATGTACAGGGGAACTGGAGAGACCCAGTACTTC
few,TRBJ1-6,.,TRBV5-1,CASSGGHDNSPLHF,TGCGCCAGCAGCGGGGGACACGATAATTCACCCCTCCACTTT
few,TRBJ2-5,TRBD1,TRBV6-1,CASKLSDRGWETQYF,TGTGCCAGCAAGCTCTCCGACAGGGGTTGGGAGACCCAGTACTTC
.,TRBJ2-2,TRBD1,TRBV2,CASRRGQGPENDTGELFF,TGTGCCAGCAGGAGGGGACAGGGGCCGGAGAATGACACCGGGGAGCTGTTTTTT
few,TRBJ1-2,.,TRBV15,CATSRAGAYGYTF,TGTGCCACCAGCAGGGCTGGAGCGTATGGCTACACCTTC
.,TRBJ2-1,.,TRBV9,CASSVENEADEQFF,TGTGCCAGCAGCGTAGAGAACGAAGCGGATGAGCAGTTCTTC
.,TRBJ2-1,.,TRBV20-1,CSARDLANEQFF,TGCAGTGCTAGAGATTTGGCCAATGAGCAGTTCTTC
few,TRBJ1-1,.,TRBV4-1,CASSQDERRDTEAFF,TGCGCCAGCAGCCAAGATGAGCGCCGGGACACTGAAGCTTTCTTT
.,TRBJ2-7,TRBD2,TRBV10-3,CAISGSGGGEEQYF,TGTGCCATCAGTGGGAGCGGGGGAGGTGAGGAGCAGTACTTC
.,TRBJ2-5,.,TRBV6-1,CASSEALSGEDF,TGTGCCAGCAGTGAAGCGCTTTCAGGGGAGGACTTC
few,TRBJ2-2,TRBD1,TRBV7-2,CASSPPGTGRTGELFF,TGTGCCAGCAGTCCTCCCGGGACAGGACGAACCGGGGAGCTGTTTTTT
.,TRBJ2-7,TRBD1,TRBV7-3,CASSFNPGGLYEQYF,TGTGCCAGCAGCTTTAACCCAGGGGGTCTCTACGAGCAGTACTTC
.,TRBJ2-5,.,TRBV18,CASSPPSWETQYF,TGTGCCAGCTCACCACCGTCGTGGGAGACCCAGTACTTC
.,TRBJ1-1,.,TRBV6-5,CASSLTQLNTEAFF,TGTGCCAGCAGCCTGACACAACTGAACACTGAAGCTTTCTTT
.,TRBJ2-1,TRBD1,TRBV7-9,CASSPTGVGRETQFF,TGTGCCAGCAGCCCTACAGGGGTAGGAAGAGAGACCCAGTTCTTC
few,TRBJ2-4,.,TRBV6-6,CASSYSVLAKNIQYF,TGTGCCAGCAGTTACTCTGTCCTAGCCAAAAACATTCAGTACTTC
.,TRBJ2-7,.,TRBV6-5,CASSYSKSGYEQYF,TGTGCCAGCAGTTACTCGAAAAGCGGCTACGAGCAGTACTTC
.,TRBJ1-4,.,TRBV13,CASSRSGNEKLFF,TGTGCCAGCAGCCGCAGCGGTAATGAAAAACTGTTTTTT
.,TRBJ2-7,TRBD2,TRBV27,CASSRTSGSLEQYF,TGTGCCAGCAGTCGGACTAGCGGGAGTCTCGAGCAGTACTTC
few,TRBJ2-7,TRBD1,TRBV9,CASSRQGENYEQYF,TGTGCCAGCAGCAGGCAGGGGGAAAACTACGAGCAGTACTTC
.,TRBJ2-5,.,TRBV29-1,CSVWTDGETQYF,TGCAGCGTCTGGACAGATGGAGAGACCCAGTACTTC
.,TRBJ2-3,.,TRBV6-5,CASSYSNSGAASTDTQYF,TGTGCCAGCAGTTACTCGAATTCAGGGGCCGCCAGCACAGATACGCAGTATTTT
.,TRBJ2-3,TRBD2,TRBV5-1,CASSLWAGASGGPSTQYF,TGCGCCAGCAGCTTATGGGCTGGGGCTAGCGGGGGACCTTCGACGCAGTATTTT
.,TRBJ2-6,.,TRBV20-1,CSARVGAGANVLTF,TGCAGTGCTAGAGTAGGGGCTGGGGCCAACGTCCTGACTTTC
.,TRBJ2-5,TRBD1,TRBV24-1,CATSDLTGSGETQYF,TGTGCCACCAGTGACCTGACAGGGTCCGGAGAGACCCAGTACTTC
.,TRBJ2-5,.,TRBV28,CASRAAGTPKQETQYF,TGTGCCAGCAGAGCCGCCGGGACCCCGAAACAAGAGACCCAGTACTTC
.,TRBJ2-5,.,TRBV5-1,CASSSAQGGGLETQYF,TGCGCCAGCAGCTCCGCACAGGGAGGTGGATTAGAGACCCAGTACTTC
.,TRBJ1-1,.,TRBV24-1,CATSDPPVQKRTEAFF,TGTGCCACCAGTGATCCCCCGGTACAGAAGAGGACTGAAGCTTTCTTT
few,TRBJ2-7,TRBD1,TRBV12-3/TRBV12-4,CASSYPGQAEQYF,TGTGCCAGCAGCTACCCGGGACAGGCCGAGCAGTACTTC